This entry lists 10 T cell receptor beta chains sequenced from one sample in a study of blood T cell repertoires in COVID-19. Libraries were prepared by immunoSEQ multiplex PCR; TCRdb keeps only in-frame clonotypes and omits some of them. This table holds 200,000 to 250,000 clones, 70% to 85% found once. The specimen was peripheral blood. The receptor source for this set is a woman at least 80 years old with COVID-19, enrolled during active disease.

The chain has TRBV9 and TRBJ1-6, with unresolved D. CDR1 and CDR2 from the germline V gene are SGDLS and YYNGEE. Trimming left V 2 bases short and J 9 bases short, with 9 bases between. The CDR3 totals 13 residues. CDR3 amino acids: CASSVWERSPLHF. DNA of the CDR3: TGTGCCAGCAGCGTCTGGGAGCGTTCACCCCTCCACTTT.

The J gene is TRBJ2-1, the V gene TRBV11-2; 12 positions agree with TRBD2. The CDR3 is 14 residues long. Germline trimming cut 4 bases from V and 10 bases from J; bases unmatched to any gene: 5. Germline assignment: CDR1 SGHAT and CDR2 FQNNGV. CDR3 region: CASSSTTSGREQFF. In nucleotides, the CDR3 is TGTGCCAGCAGCTCGACGACTAGCGGGAGAGAGCAGTTCTTC.

In its sample, this clone was seen once. CDR3 amino acids: CASSRQNTEAFF. In DNA, the CDR3 is TGTGCCAGTAGTAGACAGAACACTGAAGCTTTCTTT. The chain combines TRBV19 with TRBJ1-1; D gene uncertain. Germline V gives CDR1 LNHDA, CDR2 SQIVND (reference sequence). This CDR3 is 12 amino acids long. V was cut by 4 bases and J by 1 base, with 4 bases left in between.

The V call is TRBV6-6, the J call TRBJ2-6, with 9 bases that match TRBD1. Trimming at V came to 5 bases and at J to 2 bases, leaving 10 bases not matched to a gene. Per the germline V gene, CDR1 is MNHNY and CDR2 is SVGAGI (reference sequence). CDR3 length: 18 amino acids. The CDR3 region is CASSPTGGGPAGANVLTF. The CDR3 DNA reads as TGTGCCAGCAGTCCGACAGGGGGGGGTCCAGCTGGGGCCAACGTCCTGACTTTC.

This clone was seen only once. The genes are TRBV3-1 (or the pseudogene TRBV3-2) and TRBJ1-1, with D hard to call. Per the germline V gene, CDR1 is LGHDT and CDR2 is YNNKEL (reference sequence). Deletions cut 3 bases from V and 4 bases from J, with 9 bases between. The CDR3 has 13 residues. The CDR3 nucleotides are TGTGCCAGCAGCCACACGGTAACCACTGAAGCTTTCTTT. Translating it yields CASSHTVTTEAFF.

This chain joins TRBV7-3 and TRBJ1-1; D might be TRBD1 (5 bases). Germline values: CDR1 SGHTA, CDR2 FQGTGA. V dropped 4 bases and J dropped 3 bases, with 9 bases sitting between them. The CDR3 runs 13 residues. CDR3 region: CASSYTGYTEAFF. The CDR3 nucleotides are TGTGCCAGCAGCTACACAGGCTACACTGAAGCTTTCTTT.

The rearrangement links TRBV11-2 to TRBJ1-6, with TRBD1 matching over 8 bases. V shed 5 bases, J shed 6 bases, and the junction held 9 bases outside the gene matches. CDR1 and CDR2 from the germline V gene are SGHAT and FQNNGV. CDR3 size: 16 residues. The CDR3 nucleotides read TGTGCCAGCAGCCGACCCGGGACAGGAGGTAATTCACCCCTCCACTTT. It specifies CASSRPGTGGNSPLHF. Full variable domain (rest looked up from reference TRBV11-2 and TRBJ1-6): EAGVAQSPRYKIIEKRQSVAFWCNPISGHATLYWYQQILGQGPKLLIQFQNNGVVDDSQLPKDRFSAERLKGVDSTLKIQPAKLEDSAVYLCASSRPGTGGNSPLHFGNGTRLTVT.

The V and J genes are TRBV5-1 and TRBJ1-2; D possibly corresponds to TRBD1 (6 bases). Germline V CDR1 and CDR2: SGHRS, YFSETQ. The germline V and J ends were trimmed by 4 bases and 6 bases, with 16 bases remaining between them. The CDR3 loop spans 14 amino acids. The CDR3 here is CASSRDTGSDGYTF. CDR3 nucleotide sequence: TGCGCCAGCAGCCGGGACACAGGGTCGGATGGCTACACCTTC.

The chain joins TRBV18 to TRBJ1-1; D is unresolved. CDR1 and CDR2 from the germline V gene are KGHSH and LQKENI. Trimming shortened V by 2 bases and J by 1 base, and 5 bases separated the two germline ends. This CDR3 is 13 amino acids long. CDR3 bases: TGTGCCAGCTCACCAAACGGGAACACTGAAGCTTTCTTT. It translates to CASSPNGNTEAFF.

This clone came up a few times. The rearrangement joins TRBV6-5 to TRBJ2-5; 7 nucleotides match TRBD1. This CDR3 region has 13 residues. Germline V gene data show CDR1 as MNHEY and CDR2 as SVGAGI. The V segment lost 7 bases and the J segment 0 bases; nucleotides outside the gene matches: 2. The CDR3 DNA reads TGTGCCAGCACCGGGACAGACCAAGAGACCCAGTACTTC. It yields the protein CASTGTDQETQYF.